This TCR beta chain was obtained from a study of cytomegalovirus exposure and HLA in healthy donors. Healthy bone marrow donors supplied every sample. The PCR was carried out with 60 Vbeta primers and 13 Jbeta primers. Sequencing was performed with immunoSEQ multiplex PCR; in TCRdb, only in-frame clones are kept and a portion is missing. The sample has approximately 180,000 clones, and its top ten clones hold under 6.5%. Germline V lookup: CDR1 SGHAT, CDR2 FQNNGV. This CDR3 is built from 15 residues. Trimming cost V 2 bases and J 0 bases, with 7 bases left between them. Source material: PBMCs. The chain couples TRBV11-2 to TRBJ2-2, with unresolved D. The TCR was taken from a man under 40 in good health and CMV-seronegative. DNA of the CDR3: TGTGCCAGCAGCTTACCACTCGCGAACACCGGGGAGCTGTTTTTT. Its translation: CASSLPLANTGELFF. Combining the CDR3 with reference TRBV11-2 and TRBJ2-2 gives the whole variable domain EAGVAQSPRYKIIEKRQSVAFWCNPISGHATLYWYQQILGQGPKLLIQFQNNGVVDDSQLPKDRFSAERLKGVDSTLKIQPAKLEDSAVYLCASSLPLANTGELFFGEGSRLTVL.